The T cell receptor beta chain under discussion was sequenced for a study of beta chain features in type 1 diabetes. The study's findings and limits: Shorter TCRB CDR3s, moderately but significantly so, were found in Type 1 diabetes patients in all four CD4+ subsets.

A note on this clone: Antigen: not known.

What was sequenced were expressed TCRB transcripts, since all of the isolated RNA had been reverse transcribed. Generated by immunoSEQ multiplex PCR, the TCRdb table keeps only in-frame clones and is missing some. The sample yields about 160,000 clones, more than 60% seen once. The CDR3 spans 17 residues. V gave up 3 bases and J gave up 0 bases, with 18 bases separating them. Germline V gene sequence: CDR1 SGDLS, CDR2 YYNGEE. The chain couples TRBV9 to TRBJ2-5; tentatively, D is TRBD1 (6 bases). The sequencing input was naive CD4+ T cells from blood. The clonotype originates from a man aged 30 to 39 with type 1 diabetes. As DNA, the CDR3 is TGTGCCAGCAGCGAGAACCCGGGACAACCGTACCAAGAGACCCAGTACTTC. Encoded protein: CASSENPGQPYQETQYF.